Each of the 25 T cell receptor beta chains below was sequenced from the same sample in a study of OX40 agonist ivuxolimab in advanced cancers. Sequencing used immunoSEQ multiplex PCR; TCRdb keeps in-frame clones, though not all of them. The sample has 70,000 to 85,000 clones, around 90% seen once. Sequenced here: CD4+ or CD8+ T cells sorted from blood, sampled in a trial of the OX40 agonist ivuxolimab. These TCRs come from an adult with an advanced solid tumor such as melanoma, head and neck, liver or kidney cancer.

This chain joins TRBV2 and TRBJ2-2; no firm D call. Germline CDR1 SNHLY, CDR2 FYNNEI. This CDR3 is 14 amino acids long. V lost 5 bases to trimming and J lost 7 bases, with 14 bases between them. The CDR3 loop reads CASSPSSLGGELFF. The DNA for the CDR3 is TGTGCCAGCAGTCCGTCCAGTCTGGGCGGGGAGCTGTTTTTT.

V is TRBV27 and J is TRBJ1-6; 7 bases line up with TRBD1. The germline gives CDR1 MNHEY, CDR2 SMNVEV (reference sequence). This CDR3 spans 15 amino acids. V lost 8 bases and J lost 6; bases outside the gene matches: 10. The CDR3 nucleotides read TGTGCCAGCGGCCGCAACAGGGACAGTAATTCACCCCTCCACTTT. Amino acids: CASGRNRDSNSPLHF.

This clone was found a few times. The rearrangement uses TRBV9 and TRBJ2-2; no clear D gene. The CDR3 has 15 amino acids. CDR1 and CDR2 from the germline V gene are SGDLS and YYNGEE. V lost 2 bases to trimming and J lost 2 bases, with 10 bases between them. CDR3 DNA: TGTGCCAGCAGCGTTATAGGGCAAAACACCGGGGAGCTGTTTTTT. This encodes CASSVIGQNTGELFF.

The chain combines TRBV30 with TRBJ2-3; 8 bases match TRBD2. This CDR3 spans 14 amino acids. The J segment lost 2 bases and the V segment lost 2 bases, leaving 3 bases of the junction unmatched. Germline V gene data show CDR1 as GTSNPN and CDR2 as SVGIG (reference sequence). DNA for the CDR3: TGTGCCTGGAGTAGCGGGGGCCTCACAGATACGCAGTATTTT. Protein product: CAWSSGGLTDTQYF.

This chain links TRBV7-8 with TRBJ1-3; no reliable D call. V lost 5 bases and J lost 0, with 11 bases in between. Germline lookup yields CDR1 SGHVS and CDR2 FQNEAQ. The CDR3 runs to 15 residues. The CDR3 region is CASSPGQASGNTIYF. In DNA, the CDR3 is TGTGCCAGCAGCCCCGGCCAAGCCTCTGGAAACACCATATATTTT. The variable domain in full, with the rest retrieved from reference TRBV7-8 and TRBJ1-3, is GAGVSQSPRYKVAKRGQDVALRCDPISGHVSLFWYQQALGQGPEFLTYFQNEAQLDKSGLPSDRFFAERPEGSVSTLKIQRTQQEDSAVYLCASSPGQASGNTIYFGEGSWLTVV.

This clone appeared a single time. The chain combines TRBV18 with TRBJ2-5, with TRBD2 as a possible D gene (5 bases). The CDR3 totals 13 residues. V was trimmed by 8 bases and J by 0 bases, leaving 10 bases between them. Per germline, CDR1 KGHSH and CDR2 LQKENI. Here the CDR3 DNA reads TGTGCCAGCGAGGGAAGCAACCAAGAGACCCAGTACTTC. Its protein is CASEGSNQETQYF.

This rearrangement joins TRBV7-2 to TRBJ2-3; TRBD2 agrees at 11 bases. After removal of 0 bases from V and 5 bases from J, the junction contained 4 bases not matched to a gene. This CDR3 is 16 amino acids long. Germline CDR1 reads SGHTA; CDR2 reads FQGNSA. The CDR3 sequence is CASSLAIAGGLDTQYF. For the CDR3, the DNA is TGTGCCAGCAGCTTAGCGATAGCGGGAGGGTTAGATACGCAGTATTTT.

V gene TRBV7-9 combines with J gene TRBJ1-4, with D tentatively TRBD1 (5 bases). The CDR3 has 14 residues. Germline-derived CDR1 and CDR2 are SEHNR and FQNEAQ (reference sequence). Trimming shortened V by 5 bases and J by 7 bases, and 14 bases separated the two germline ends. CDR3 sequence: CASSLRDSGEKLFF. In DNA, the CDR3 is TGTGCCAGCAGCCTCCGGGACTCTGGTGAAAAACTGTTTTTT.

The CDR3 DNA reads as TGTGCCAGCAGTTATCGACTAGCGGGACGTTTAGATACGCAGTATTTT. Translated, it gives CASSYRLAGRLDTQYF. V is TRBV28 and J is TRBJ2-3; 11 positions agree with TRBD2. V shed 4 bases and J 5 bases; nucleotides not matched to a gene: 8. Germline CDR1 reads MDHEN; CDR2 reads SYDVKM. CDR3 length equals 16 residues.

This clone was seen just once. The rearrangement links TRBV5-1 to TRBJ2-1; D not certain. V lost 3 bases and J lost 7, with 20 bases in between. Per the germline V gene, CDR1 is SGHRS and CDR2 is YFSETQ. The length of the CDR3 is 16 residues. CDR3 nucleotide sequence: TGCGCCAGCAGCTCTTCGCTCCAAGCGTTAAGAAATGAGCAGTTCTTC. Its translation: CASSSSLQALRNEQFF.

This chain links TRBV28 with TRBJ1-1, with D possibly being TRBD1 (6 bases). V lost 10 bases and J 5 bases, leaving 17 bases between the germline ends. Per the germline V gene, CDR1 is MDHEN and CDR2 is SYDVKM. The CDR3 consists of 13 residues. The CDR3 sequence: CATHAGRGTEAFF. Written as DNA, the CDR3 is TGTGCCACCCACGCAGGGAGGGGGACTGAAGCTTTCTTT.

In DNA form, the CDR3 reads TGTGCCAGCAGCCAAGTTACTAGCGGGAGGGGGGGCACAGATACGCAGTATTTT. Translation gives CASSQVTSGRGGTDTQYF. The chain uses TRBV4-2 and TRBJ2-3, with 13 bases fitting TRBD2. The trim removed 1 base at V and 1 base at J, leaving 5 bases unmatched. CDR1 and CDR2 (germline): LGHNA, YNFKEQ. The length of the CDR3 is 18 residues.

The CDR3 spells CASSGAGKADTQYF. CDR3 in DNA: TGTGCCAGCAGCGGAGCGGGGAAGGCAGATACGCAGTATTTT. The chain is built from TRBV7-3 and TRBJ2-3; 7 positions match TRBD2. Germline V lookup: CDR1 SGHTA, CDR2 FQGTGA. V was pared by 5 bases and J by 4 bases, with 6 bases of the junction left unmatched. This CDR3 has 14 amino acids.

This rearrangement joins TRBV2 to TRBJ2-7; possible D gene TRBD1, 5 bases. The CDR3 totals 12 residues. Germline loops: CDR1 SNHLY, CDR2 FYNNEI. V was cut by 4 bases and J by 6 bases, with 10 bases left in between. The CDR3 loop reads CASSGQGFEQYF. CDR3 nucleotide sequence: TGTGCCAGCAGTGGTCAGGGTTTCGAGCAGTACTTC. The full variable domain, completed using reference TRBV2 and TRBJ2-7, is EPEVTQTPSHQVTQMGQEVILRCVPISNHLYFYWYRQILGQKVEFLVSFYNNEISEKSEIFDDQFSVERPDGSNFTLKIRSTKLEDSAMYFCASSGQGFEQYFGPGTRLTVT.

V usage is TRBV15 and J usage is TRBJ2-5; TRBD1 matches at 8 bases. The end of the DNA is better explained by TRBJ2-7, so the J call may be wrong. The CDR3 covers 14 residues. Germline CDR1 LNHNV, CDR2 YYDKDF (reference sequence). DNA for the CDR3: TGTGCCACCAGCAAGCCTAGGACAGGGTTCGAGCAGTACTTC. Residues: CATSKPRTGFEQYF.

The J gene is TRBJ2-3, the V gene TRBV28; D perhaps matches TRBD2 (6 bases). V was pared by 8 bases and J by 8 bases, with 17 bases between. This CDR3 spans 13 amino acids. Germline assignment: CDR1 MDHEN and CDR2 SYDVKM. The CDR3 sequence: CASREHPGGTQYF. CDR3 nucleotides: TGTGCCAGCCGGGAGCATCCCGGGGGTACGCAGTATTTT.

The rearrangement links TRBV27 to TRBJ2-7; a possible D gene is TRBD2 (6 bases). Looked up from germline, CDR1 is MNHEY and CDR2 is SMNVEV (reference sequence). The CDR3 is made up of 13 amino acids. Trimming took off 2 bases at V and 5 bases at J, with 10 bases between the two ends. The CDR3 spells CASSLRRGHEQYF. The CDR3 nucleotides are TGTGCCAGCAGTTTACGGCGGGGCCACGAGCAGTACTTC.

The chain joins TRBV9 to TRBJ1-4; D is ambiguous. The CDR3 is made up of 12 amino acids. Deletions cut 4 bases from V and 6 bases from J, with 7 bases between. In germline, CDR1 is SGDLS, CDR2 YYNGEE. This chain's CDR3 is CASSPSDEKLFF. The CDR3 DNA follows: TGTGCCAGCAGCCCCTCGGATGAAAAACTGTTTTTT.

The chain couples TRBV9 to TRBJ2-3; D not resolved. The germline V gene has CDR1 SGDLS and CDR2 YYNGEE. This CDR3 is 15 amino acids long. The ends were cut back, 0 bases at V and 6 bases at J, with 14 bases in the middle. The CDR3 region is CASSVVGIAADTQYF. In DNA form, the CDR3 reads TGTGCCAGCAGCGTAGTAGGAATAGCCGCGGATACGCAGTATTTT.

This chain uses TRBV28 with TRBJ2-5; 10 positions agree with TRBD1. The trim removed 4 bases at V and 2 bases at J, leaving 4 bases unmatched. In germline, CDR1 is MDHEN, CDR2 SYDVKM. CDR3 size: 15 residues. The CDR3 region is CASSSGQGYQETQYF. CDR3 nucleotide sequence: TGTGCCAGCAGTTCGGGACAGGGGTATCAAGAGACCCAGTACTTC.

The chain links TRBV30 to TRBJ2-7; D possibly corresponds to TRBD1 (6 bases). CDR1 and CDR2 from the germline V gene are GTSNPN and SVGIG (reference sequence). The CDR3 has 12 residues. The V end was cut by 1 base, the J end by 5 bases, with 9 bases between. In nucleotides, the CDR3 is TGTGCCTGGAGTGACAGGGTCAACGAGCAGTACTTC. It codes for CAWSDRVNEQYF.

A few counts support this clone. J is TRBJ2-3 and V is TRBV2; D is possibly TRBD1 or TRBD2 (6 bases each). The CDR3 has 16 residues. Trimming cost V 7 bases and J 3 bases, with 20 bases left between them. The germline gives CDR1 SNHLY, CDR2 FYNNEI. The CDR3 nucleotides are TGTGCCAGCAAAACCGGGGCGGGACATAGGACAGATACGCAGTATTTT. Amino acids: CASKTGAGHRTDTQYF.

The CDR3 spells CASSLGAGRSSHEQYF. The CDR3, as DNA: TGTGCCAGCAGTTTAGGAGCCGGGAGGTCTAGCCACGAGCAGTACTTC. The V and J genes are TRBV27 and TRBJ2-7; 7 nucleotides align to TRBD2. This CDR3 is built from 16 residues. V lost 2 bases to trimming and J lost 5 bases; unmatched junction nucleotides: 12. In germline, CDR1 is MNHEY, CDR2 SMNVEV (reference sequence).

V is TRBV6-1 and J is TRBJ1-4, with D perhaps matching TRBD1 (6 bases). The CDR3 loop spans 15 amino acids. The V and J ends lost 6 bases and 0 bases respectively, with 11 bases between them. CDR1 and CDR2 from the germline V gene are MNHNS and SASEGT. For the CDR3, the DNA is TGTGCCAGCAGCGGACAGACCGCAACTAATGAAAAACTGTTTTTT. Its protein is CASSGQTATNEKLFF.

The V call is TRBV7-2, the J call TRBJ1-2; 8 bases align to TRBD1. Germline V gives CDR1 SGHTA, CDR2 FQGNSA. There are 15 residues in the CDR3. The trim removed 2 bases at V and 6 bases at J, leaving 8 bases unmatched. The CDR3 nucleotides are TGTGCCAGCAGCTTAAATCCAGGGGGCCCGGATGGCTACACCTTC. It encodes CASSLNPGGPDGYTF. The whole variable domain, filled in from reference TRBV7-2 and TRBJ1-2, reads GAGVSQSPSNKVTEKGKDVELRCDPISGHTALYWYRQSLGQGLEFLIYFQGNSAPDKSGLPSDRFSAERTGGSVSTLTIQRTQQEDSAVYLCASSLNPGGPDGYTFGSGTRLTVV.